This T cell receptor (beta chain) was retrieved from a study of metastatic and nonmetastatic thyroid tumors. Study results and caveats: Patients with malignant thyroid tumors reportedly had significantly higher TCR beta diversity than those with benign nodules, in blood and tumor.

This CDR3 has 15 amino acids. The germline V gene encodes CDR1 LGHDT and CDR2 YNNKEL (reference sequence). Trimming stripped 4 bases from V and 1 base from J, with 13 bases between. Each patient came to thyroid surgery without any prior treatment (of any kind). Via MiXCR, TCRdb re-called the PCR reads. In the table there are 20,000 to 25,000 clones, about 14% of which are singletons. This clone was seen at least ten times. What it recognizes is unknown. This clonotype was sampled from a female donor with papillary thyroid cancer or a benign thyroid nodule (not recorded which). Some clones in this sample may be carry-over from other donors' samples. Specimen: tumor tissue. The chain couples TRBV3-1 to TRBJ1-1; a weak D match, TRBD1 (5 bases). CDR3 in DNA: TGTGCCAGCAGCCTTCAGGGTATGGGGAACACTGAAGCTTTCTTT. This sequence encodes CASSLQGMGNTEAFF.